The 13 T cell receptor beta chains below come from one sample, sequenced in a study of Ad26.COV2.S vaccination and SARS-CoV-2 variants. Here immunoSEQ multiplex PCR was the method, and the copy in TCRdb shows in-frame clones only, minus some. The sample lists 250,000 to 300,000 clones, around 87% occurring once. Treatment reported: 15 to 20 received Ad26.COV2.S at low or high dose, single or two shots; roughly 5 received placebo; per-sample allocation not given. The samples date from day 63 after the first vaccine or placebo injection. The sequenced sample was peripheral blood, obtained in a trial of Ad26.COV2.S vaccine versus placebo. The source is a person between 18 and 65 years old who received the Ad26.COV2.S COVID-19 vaccine or a placebo.

Notes on this clone: Other nucleotide sequences from this sample produce the same CDR3. J is TRBJ1-1 and V is TRBV15; unclear D gene. The germline CDR1 and CDR2 sequences are LNHNV and YYDKDF (reference sequence). The CDR3 totals 12 residues. V was trimmed by 0 bases and J by 7 bases, leaving 6 bases between them. CDR3 nucleotides: TGTGCCACCAGCAGAGACGGCGGTGAAGCTTTCTTT. It encodes CATSRDGGEAFF.

CDR3 coding DNA: TGTGCCAGCTCACCAGTTGAAAGCATCCAGCAGTACTTC. Amino acids: CASSPVESIQQYF. The genes are TRBV18 and TRBJ2-7; D gene ambiguous. The CDR3 loop spans 13 amino acids. Trimming shortened V by 2 bases and J by 8 bases, and 13 bases separated the two germline ends. Per the germline V gene, CDR1 is KGHSH and CDR2 is LQKENI.

This chain links TRBV6-6 with TRBJ2-1; D may be TRBD2 (5 bases). The V and J ends lost 4 bases and 6 bases respectively, with 13 bases between them. Germline CDR1 reads MNHNY; CDR2 reads SVGAGI (reference sequence). CDR3 length: 14 amino acids. The CDR3 reads CASSWYRDVNEQFF. The CDR3 coding sequence is TGTGCCAGCAGTTGGTACCGGGATGTCAATGAGCAGTTCTTC.

The CDR3 sequence is CASSPQGPTEAFF. DNA for the CDR3: TGCGCCAGCAGCCCACAGGGACCCACTGAAGCTTTCTTT. The chain employs TRBV5-1 and TRBJ1-1; a possible D gene is TRBD1 (6 bases). The V end was cut by 4 bases, the J end by 4 bases, with 11 bases between. From germline, CDR1 is SGHRS and CDR2 YFSETQ. CDR3 length equals 13 residues.

This chain uses TRBV9 with TRBJ2-1; D ambiguous. There are 13 residues in the CDR3. Trimming removed 2 bases at V and 6 bases at J, with 9 bases between. The germline gives CDR1 SGDLS, CDR2 YYNGEE. CDR3 in amino acids: CASSVGVANEQFF. CDR3 nucleotides: TGTGCCAGCAGCGTTGGAGTAGCCAATGAGCAGTTCTTC.

The V call is TRBV25-1, the J call TRBJ1-5; the D gene is possibly TRBD1 (5 bases). The V end was cut by 3 bases, the J end by 4 bases, with 10 bases between. CDR3 length: 14 amino acids. Germline V CDR1 and CDR2: MGHDK, SYGVNS. DNA of the CDR3: TGTGCCAGCAGTGAGCATCAGGGTAATCAGCCCCAGCATTTT. Translated, it gives CASSEHQGNQPQHF.

The CDR3 is CASSPGGGGEKLFF. CDR3 bases: TGTGCCAGCAGTCCAGGGGGCGGAGGTGAAAAACTGTTTTTT. The chain combines TRBV5-4 with TRBJ1-4, with 8 bases identical to TRBD1. Germline V gives CDR1 SGHNT, CDR2 YYREEE (reference sequence). The CDR3 contains 14 residues. The ends lost 5 bases at V and 7 bases at J; junction bases unmatched: 7. Looking up the rest from reference TRBV5-4 and TRBJ1-4 gives the full variable domain: ETGVTQSPTHLIKTRGQQVTLRCSSQSGHNTVSWYQQALGQGPQFIFQYYREEENGRGNFPPRFSGLQFPNYSSELNVNALELDDSALYLCASSPGGGGEKLFFGSGTQLSVL.

The chain is built from TRBV6-5 and TRBJ2-7; TRBD1 matches 9 bases. Unmatched junction bases numbered 6, after V lost 6 bases and J lost 0 bases. CDR1 and CDR2 (germline): MNHEY, SVGAGI. CDR3 length: 15 amino acids. In DNA, the CDR3 is TGTGCCAGCAGCCGAAGGACAGGGGCCTCCTACGAGCAGTACTTC. Its protein product is CASSRRTGASYEQYF.

V is TRBV5-1 and J is TRBJ2-5, with 10 bases aligning to TRBD2. Losses at the gene ends were 6 bases for V and 4 bases for J; bases not matched to a gene: 12. This CDR3 region has 16 residues. Germline V gives CDR1 SGHRS, CDR2 YFSETQ. The CDR3 spells CASTLGSGGAAETQYF. CDR3 nucleotides: TGCGCCAGCACTCTGGGGAGCGGGGGGGCGGCAGAGACCCAGTACTTC.

As DNA, the CDR3 is TGTGCCAGCGCCGCCATGGGTAATTCACCCCTCCACTTT. Translation: CASAAMGNSPLHF. The chain joins TRBV9 to TRBJ1-6; no reliable D call. The CDR3 consists of 13 residues. Deletions cut 7 bases from V and 6 bases from J, with 11 bases between. Germline V gives CDR1 SGDLS, CDR2 YYNGEE.

The chain couples TRBV19 to TRBJ1-1; D gene uncertain. Trimming left V 5 bases short and J 1 base short, with 8 bases between. CDR3 length: 13 residues. CDR1 and CDR2 from the germline V gene are LNHDA and SQIVND (reference sequence). CDR3 loop: CASSPRENTEAFF. CDR3 DNA: TGTGCCAGTAGTCCAAGGGAGAACACTGAAGCTTTCTTT.

The rearrangement links TRBV5-1 to TRBJ1-2; TRBD1 is a possible D gene (6 bases). The CDR3 runs to 14 residues. With 1 base removed from V and 7 bases from J, the gap between germline ends came to 14 bases. Germline V gene sequence: CDR1 SGHRS, CDR2 YFSETQ. CDR3 nucleotides: TGCGCCAGCAGCTTGAGCCCGGGGGCGGGTGGCTACACCTTC. Encoded protein: CASSLSPGAGGYTF.

This chain links TRBV30 with TRBJ1-1; D gene uncertain. Between the trimmed V and J ends, which lost 3 bases and 3 bases, there was a span of 8 bases. Germline V CDR1 and CDR2: GTSNPN, SVGIG (reference sequence). This CDR3 region has 12 residues. Here the CDR3 DNA reads TGTGCCTGGAGCAGTAGCTACACTGAAGCTTTCTTT. This codes for CAWSSSYTEAFF.